This T cell receptor beta chain was sequenced during a study of T cell responses to AZD1222 COVID-19 vaccine. Looking at the study overall: Second doses at about 4 or about 12 weeks were pooled. Study results and limitations: Baseline serostatus was positive in only five to seven AZD1222 recipients. White British people made up most donors, females outnumbered males, and clonal diversity was possibly underestimated.

V lost 4 bases, J lost 0 bases, and 14 bases lay in between. The CDR3 spans 17 residues. CDR1 is SGHRS, CDR2 YFSETQ, per germline. Worth noting for this clone: No antigen is known for it.

This table comes from immunoSEQ multiplex PCR, and its TCRdb copy is limited to in-frame clones, with some not included. The top ten hold 1.6% of the sample, which has 120,000 or so clones, 88% seen once. This clonotype was obtained from an adult in good health. V and J are TRBV5-1 and TRBJ1-6; a weak D match, TRBD1 (5 bases). The material was peripheral blood, obtained on day 0 of AZD1222 vaccination. The CDR3 DNA sequence: TGCGCCAGCAGCACGGATCTCGACAGCTCCTATAATTCACCCCTCCACTTT. This translates into CASSTDLDSSYNSPLHF.